The sequence of this TCR beta chain was determined in a study of cytomegalovirus exposure and HLA in healthy donors. Germline-derived CDR1 and CDR2 are LGHNA and YNFKEQ. The CDR3 has 17 amino acids. Trimming pared 0 bases from V and 0 bases from J, leaving 9 bases between. The PCR ran on 60 Vbeta and 13 Jbeta primers. Assay used: immunoSEQ multiplex PCR; TCRdb lists only in-frame clones, some missing. The sample records about 130,000 clones, more than 60% being singletons. This receptor was identified in a woman in her sixties or seventies in good health and CMV-seropositive. The V call is TRBV4-2, the J call TRBJ1-6; D is unresolved. Sequenced: PBMCs. The CDR3 sequence: CASSQEPLSSYNSPLHF. The CDR3 region has the DNA TGTGCCAGCAGCCAAGAACCCCTAAGCTCCTATAATTCACCCCTCCACTTT.